The clone carrying this T cell receptor (beta chain) was seen once. This CDR3 comprises 15 residues. The germline V gene has CDR1 SNHLY and CDR2 FYNNEI. V lost 2 bases and J 4 bases, leaving 11 bases between the germline ends. This record comes from a study of blood T cell repertoires in COVID-19. Whole-study context: Nucleic acid was either cDNA or gDNA, and it came from T cells, B-cell-depleted T cells, or PBMCs.

Produced via immunoSEQ multiplex PCR; TCRdb's table is partial and in-frame only. This sample has roughly 240,000 clones, with approximately 90% found just once. This study enrolled people aged roughly 18 to 89 from approximately 25 US geographic areas. The TCR sequence derives from a man aged 50-60 years who had been exposed to COVID-19. The J gene is TRBJ1-4, the V gene TRBV2, with D hard to call. Sequenced: PBMCs or T cells enriched from blood (not recorded which). The CDR3 region has the DNA TGTGCCAGCAGTGAAAACCGAGGCTATAATGAAAAACTGTTTTTT. This codes for CASSENRGYNEKLFF.